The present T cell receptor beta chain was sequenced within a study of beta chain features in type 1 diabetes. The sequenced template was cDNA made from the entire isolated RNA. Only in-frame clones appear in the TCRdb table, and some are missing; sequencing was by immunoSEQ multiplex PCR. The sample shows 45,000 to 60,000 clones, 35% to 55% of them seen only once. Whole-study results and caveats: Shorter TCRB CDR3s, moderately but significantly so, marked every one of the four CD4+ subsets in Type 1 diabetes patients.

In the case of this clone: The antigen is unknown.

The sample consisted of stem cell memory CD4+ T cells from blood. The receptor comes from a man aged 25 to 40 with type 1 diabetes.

CDR3 amino acids: CASSSRTGKETQYF. CDR3 bases: TGCGCCAGCAGCTCCCGGACAGGAAAGGAGACCCAGTACTTC. V usage is TRBV5-1 and J usage is TRBJ2-5; TRBD1 matches 7 bases. Trimming cost V 3 bases and J 5 bases; bases outside gene matches: 7. This CDR3 contains 14 residues. CDR1 is SGHRS and CDR2 is YFSETQ in the germline V gene.